The 4 T cell receptor beta chains presented below share a single source sample, sequenced in a study of T cell repertoires in ileal Crohn's disease (dated by TCRdb to the late 2010s). Libraries were prepared through the immunoSEQ multiplex PCR assay. Entries here come from immuneACCESS through TCRdb and include only in-frame sequences with V and J called. Some clones fail to appear in such tables; in the studies checked, an unresolved V gene covers under half of the shortfall, and the cause of the remainder is unknown. The sample table contains around 5,500 clones; only one count was recorded for nearly 80% of them. Together, the top ten hold roughly 40% of the sample. Reading the label with the study, this specimen's time point is: inflamed ileum from the surgical specimen. Sequencing was performed on ileal tissue. The receptors were gathered from an adult with Crohn's disease.

This clone was detected a few times. The rearrangement links TRBV4-3 to TRBJ2-5; 9 bases fit TRBD1. V was pared by 6 bases and J by 1 base, with 15 bases of the junction left unmatched. The CDR3 has 18 amino acids. CDR1 and CDR2 from the germline V gene are LGHNA and YSLEER. For the CDR3, the DNA is TGCGCCAGCAGTCTACGGGACAGGGTATTTGCAGCCCAAGAGACCCAGTACTTC. Translating it yields CASSLRDRVFAAQETQYF.

The chain links TRBV19 to TRBJ2-3; D gene unclear. The CDR3 spans 15 residues. Germline V gene sequence: CDR1 LNHDA, CDR2 SQIVND (reference sequence). Between the trimmed V and J ends, which lost 2 bases and 2 bases, there was a span of 11 bases. CDR3 amino acids: CASSIRHAITDTQYF. CDR3 nucleotide sequence: TGTGCCAGTAGTATACGACACGCAATCACAGATACGCAGTATTTT.

V usage is TRBV5-1 and J usage is TRBJ2-6; TRBD1 is a possible D gene (6 bases). The germline V gene encodes CDR1 SGHRS and CDR2 YFSETQ. This CDR3 is built from 20 residues. V lost 3 bases, J lost 1 base, and 23 bases lay in between. This CDR3 is CASSSSGTLLISSGANVLTF. The CDR3 coding sequence is TGCGCCAGCAGCTCCTCCGGGACACTCCTAATTTCGTCTGGGGCCAACGTCCTGACTTTC.

The J gene is TRBJ1-1, the V gene TRBV30; D not resolved. The CDR3 contains 14 residues. The germline V gene has CDR1 GTSNPN and CDR2 SVGIG (reference sequence). Trimming took 0 bases from V and 2 from J, leaving 10 bases between them. CDR3 protein: CAWSVVVSNTEAFF. For the CDR3, the DNA is TGTGCCTGGAGTGTGGTTGTTTCTAACACTGAAGCTTTCTTT.